The clone carrying this T cell receptor beta chain has a count of ten or more. The entry originates in a study of CD8+CD57+ T cells in acquired aplastic anemia. Across the whole study: Isolated CD4+ and CD8+ cells, once sorted, yielded DNA averaging around 3.1 ug.

The use of genomic DNA as template underpinned the TCR beta VDJ and CDR3 profiling. TCRdb analysed the reads with MiXCR anew, one entry per CDR3 protein. The sample carries about 160,000 distinct CDR3 sequences, roughly 47% recorded once. The clonotype was recovered from a human donor in good health. Sequenced input: sorted CD4+, CD8+, or CD8+CD57+ T cells (not recorded which) from PBMCs.

Here the CDR3 DNA reads TGTGCCAGCAGCCCCGCGGGCACAGATACGCAGTATTTT. Protein sequence: CASSPAGTDTQYF. The V gene is TRBV9, the J gene TRBJ2-3; D gene unclear. V gave up 4 bases and J gave up 1 base, with 7 bases separating them. This CDR3 is built from 13 residues. Germline CDR1 SGDLS, CDR2 YYNGEE.